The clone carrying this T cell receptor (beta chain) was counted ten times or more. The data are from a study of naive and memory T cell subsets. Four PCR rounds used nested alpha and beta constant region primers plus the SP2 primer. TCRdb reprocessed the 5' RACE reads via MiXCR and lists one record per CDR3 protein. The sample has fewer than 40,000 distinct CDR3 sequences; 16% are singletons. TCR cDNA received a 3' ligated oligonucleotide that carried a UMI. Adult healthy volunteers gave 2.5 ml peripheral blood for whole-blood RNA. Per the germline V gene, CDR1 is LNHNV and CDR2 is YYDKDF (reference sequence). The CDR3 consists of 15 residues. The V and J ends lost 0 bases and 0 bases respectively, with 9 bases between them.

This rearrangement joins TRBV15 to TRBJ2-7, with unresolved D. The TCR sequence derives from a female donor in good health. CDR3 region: CATSRDASVSYEQYF. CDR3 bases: TGTGCCACCAGCAGAGATGCGTCTGTCTCCTACGAGCAGTACTTC.